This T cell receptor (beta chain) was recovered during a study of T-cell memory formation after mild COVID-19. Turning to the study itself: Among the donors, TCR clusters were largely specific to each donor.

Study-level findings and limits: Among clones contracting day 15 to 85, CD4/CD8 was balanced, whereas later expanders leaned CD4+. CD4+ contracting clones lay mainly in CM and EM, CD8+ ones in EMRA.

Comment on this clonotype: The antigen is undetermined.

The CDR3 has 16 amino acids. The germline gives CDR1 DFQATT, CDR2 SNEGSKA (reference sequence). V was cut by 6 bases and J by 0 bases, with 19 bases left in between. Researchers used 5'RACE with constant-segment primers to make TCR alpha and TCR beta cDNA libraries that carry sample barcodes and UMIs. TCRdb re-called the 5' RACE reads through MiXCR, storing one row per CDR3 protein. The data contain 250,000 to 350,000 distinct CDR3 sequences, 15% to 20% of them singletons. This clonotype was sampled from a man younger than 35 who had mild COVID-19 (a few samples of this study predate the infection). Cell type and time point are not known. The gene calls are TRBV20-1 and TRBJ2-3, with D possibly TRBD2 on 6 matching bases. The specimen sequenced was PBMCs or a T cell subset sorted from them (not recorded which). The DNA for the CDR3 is TGCAGTGCCCAAGCCTTTAGCGGACCTAGCACAGATACGCAGTATTTT. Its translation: CSAQAFSGPSTDTQYF.